A selection of T cell receptor beta chains follows, all from one sample in a study of T-cell memory formation after mild COVID-19. TCRdb reprocessed the 5' RACE reads with MiXCR, giving one entry per CDR3 protein. The sample includes 200,000 to 250,000 distinct CDR3 sequences, roughly 14% seen only once; the top ten take around 2%. Sequencing was carried out using PBMCs or a T cell subset sorted from them (not recorded which). These receptors all come from an adult woman who had mild COVID-19 (a few samples of this study predate the infection). Cell type and time point are not known. Each CDR3 is given with its conserved first and last residue. Fields, in order: J gene, clone size, D gene, V gene, CDR3 DNA, CDR3 protein. The D gene is left open where the match is weak. Clone size appears in some rows only: once, few, many, or a class for an expanded clone.

TRBJ1-2,.,.,TRBV19,TGTGCCAGTAGTATTCGGGGACCGTATGGCTACACCTTC,CASSIRGPYGYTF
TRBJ2-1,.,.,TRBV7-3,TGTGCCAGCAGCTTAAGGGTGACAGCGGTTAATGAGCAGTTCTTC,CASSLRVTAVNEQFF
TRBJ2-3,.,TRBD1,TRBV3-1,TGTGCCAGCAGCCCTACAGGGGGTTCTAGCACAGATACGCAGTATTTT,CASSPTGGSSTDTQYF
TRBJ2-2,many,.,TRBV4-3,TGCGCCAGCAGCCAAAGGGTCCGGCGGGTCCCTGCCGGGGAGCTGTTTTTT,CASSQRVRRVPAGELFF
TRBJ1-3,many,.,TRBV7-2,TGTGCCAGCAGCCCCGACAGCAACTCTGGAAACACCATATATTTT,CASSPDSNSGNTIYF
TRBJ1-4,.,.,TRBV4-2,TGTGCCAGCAGCCGAGGTAGAGCGGACAGCGTGGGTGAAAAACTGTTTTTT,CASSRGRADSVGEKLFF
TRBJ1-1,.,.,TRBV28,TGTGCCAGCAGTCCCCCGGACAGGAACACTGAAGCTTTCTTT,CASSPPDRNTEAFF
TRBJ2-1,.,.,TRBV20-1,TGCAGTGCTAGATACCCTTACAATGAGCAGTTCTTC,CSARYPYNEQFF
TRBJ2-2,.,TRBD2,TRBV29-1,TGCAGCGTTGCTCTAGCGGGGAACACCGGGGAGCTGTTTTTT,CSVALAGNTGELFF
TRBJ2-7,many,.,TRBV7-8,TGTGCCAGCAGCTTAGCGCCCGAACCTAGCTCCTACGAGCAGTACTTC,CASSLAPEPSSYEQYF
TRBJ2-1,few,.,TRBV7-6,TGTGCCAGCAGCGACCCGGGGCCCGAGCAGTTCTTC,CASSDPGPEQFF
TRBJ2-7,.,TRBD2,TRBV4-1,TGCGCCAGCAGCCAAGTACTAGCGGGGGGGCCCTACGAGCAGTACTTC,CASSQVLAGGPYEQYF
TRBJ1-1,many,.,TRBV2,TGTGCCAGCAGTGCACAGGGTCTGAACACTGAAGCTTTCTTT,CASSAQGLNTEAFF
TRBJ2-3,few,.,TRBV7-2,TGTGCCAGCAGCCCCAGGGCCTGGGATACGCAGTATTTT,CASSPRAWDTQYF
TRBJ1-2,few,.,TRBV25-1,TGTGCCAGCAGCAGAGGCAGGGGCAATGGCTACACCTTC,CASSRGRGNGYTF
TRBJ1-2,.,.,TRBV5-1,TGCGCCAGCAGCTGGGGGGGAGAAGACTATGGCTACACCTTC,CASSWGGEDYGYTF
TRBJ1-1,few,.,TRBV5-5,TGTGCCAGCAGCTTTTCAGCGGTCCCTGAAGCTTTCTTT,CASSFSAVPEAFF
TRBJ2-1,few,TRBD2,TRBV6-2/TRBV6-3,TGTGCCAGCAGTTACCGTAGACTAGCGGGAGTTCCGTTAAATGAGCAGTTCTTC,CASSYRRLAGVPLNEQFF
TRBJ2-2,many,.,TRBV12-3/TRBV12-4,TGTGCCAGCAGGTTCAACACCGGGGAGCTGTTTTTT,CASRFNTGELFF
TRBJ2-3,few,TRBD2,TRBV5-1,TGCGCCAGCAGCTTGGCAGCGGGGGTCACAGATACGCAGTATTTT,CASSLAAGVTDTQYF
TRBJ2-1,few,TRBD2,TRBV4-1,TGCGCCAGCAGTCCGACTAGCGGGGGTTTGAATGAGCAGTTCTTC,CASSPTSGGLNEQFF
TRBJ2-5,.,TRBD2,TRBV7-9,TGTGCCAGCAGCTTAGTCCACGGGGGGATGGAGACCCAGTACTTC,CASSLVHGGMETQYF
TRBJ1-3,.,.,TRBV29-1,TGCAGCGCGAGGGGGAGCTCTGGAAACACCATATATTTT,CSARGSSGNTIYF